This paragraph reports one TCR beta chain. As yet, its antigen is unknown. The sample comes from a study of cytotoxic CD8 clonotypes in ibrutinib-treated CLL. Study in general: On average, more than 85,000 productive rearrangements and some 240,000 productive templates per sample.

Regarding the study as a whole: Sampling times (in sustained-remission versus progressing patients) were not the same. Clonality measured at baseline exceeded age-matched healthy donors, tracking circulating CD8+ T-cell counts.

As input for TCR beta libraries, roughly 2 micrograms of genomic DNA came from cryopreserved PBMCs. The protocol was immunoSEQ multiplex PCR, while the TCRdb copy is restricted to in-frame clones and leaves out a portion. This table holds approximately 150,000 clones, 70% to 85% found once. The source was PBMCs, collected after 24 months of ibrutinib treatment. The receptor was isolated from a human donor with chronic lymphocytic leukemia.

The DNA of the CDR3 is TGTGCCAGCACCCGAGACAGGTTTCGCAATCAGCCCCAGCATTTT. Amino acids: CASTRDRFRNQPQHF. V and J are TRBV2 and TRBJ1-5, with D tentatively TRBD1 (6 bases). The V end lost 7 bases, the J end lost 2 bases, and 15 bases lay between the germline ends. The germline gives CDR1 SNHLY, CDR2 FYNNEI. The CDR3 has 15 residues.